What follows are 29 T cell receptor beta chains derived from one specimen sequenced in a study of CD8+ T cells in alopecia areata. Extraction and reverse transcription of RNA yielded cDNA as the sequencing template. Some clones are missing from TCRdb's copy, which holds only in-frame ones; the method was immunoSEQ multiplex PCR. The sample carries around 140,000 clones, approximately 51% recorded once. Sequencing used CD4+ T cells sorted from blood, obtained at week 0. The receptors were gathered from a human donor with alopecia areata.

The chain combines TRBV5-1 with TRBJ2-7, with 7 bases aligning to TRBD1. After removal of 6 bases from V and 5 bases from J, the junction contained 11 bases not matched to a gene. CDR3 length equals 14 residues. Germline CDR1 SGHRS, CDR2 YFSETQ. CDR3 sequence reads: CASTRSEGADEQYF. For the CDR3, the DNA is TGCGCCAGCACTAGGTCTGAGGGGGCCGACGAGCAGTACTTC.

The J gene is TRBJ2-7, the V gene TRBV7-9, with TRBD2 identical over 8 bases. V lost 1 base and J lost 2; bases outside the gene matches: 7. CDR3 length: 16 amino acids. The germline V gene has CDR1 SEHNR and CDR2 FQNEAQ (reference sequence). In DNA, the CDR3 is TGTGCCAGCAGCTTAGAGGGAACTAGCGGAGCCTACGAGCAGTACTTC. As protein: CASSLEGTSGAYEQYF.

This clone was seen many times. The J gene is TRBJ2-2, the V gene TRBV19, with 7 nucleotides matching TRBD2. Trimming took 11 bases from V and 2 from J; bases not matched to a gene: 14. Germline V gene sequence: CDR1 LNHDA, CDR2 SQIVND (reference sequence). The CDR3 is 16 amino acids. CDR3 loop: CAALPGGSLNTGELFF. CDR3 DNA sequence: TGTGCCGCCTTACCCGGCGGGAGCTTAAACACCGGGGAGCTGTTTTTT.

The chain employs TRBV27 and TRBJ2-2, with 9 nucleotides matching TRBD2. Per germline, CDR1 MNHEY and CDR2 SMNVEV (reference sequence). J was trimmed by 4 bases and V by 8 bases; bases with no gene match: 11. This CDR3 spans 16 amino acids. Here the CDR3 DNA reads TGTGCCAGCCATAGGGGGCTAGCGGGATCCACCGGGGAGCTGTTTTTT. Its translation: CASHRGLAGSTGELFF.

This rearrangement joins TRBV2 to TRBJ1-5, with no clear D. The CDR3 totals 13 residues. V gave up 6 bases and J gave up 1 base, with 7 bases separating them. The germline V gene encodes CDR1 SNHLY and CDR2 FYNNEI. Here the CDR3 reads CASRGSSNQPQHF. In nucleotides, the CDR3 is TGTGCCAGCAGGGGTTCGAGCAATCAGCCCCAGCATTTT.

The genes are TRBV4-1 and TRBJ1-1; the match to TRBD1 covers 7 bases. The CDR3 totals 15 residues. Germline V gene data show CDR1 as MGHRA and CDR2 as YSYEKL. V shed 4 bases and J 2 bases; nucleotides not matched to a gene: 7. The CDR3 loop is CASSRRTGANTEAFF. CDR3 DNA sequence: TGCGCCAGCAGCCGCCGGACAGGAGCAAACACTGAAGCTTTCTTT.

As DNA, the CDR3 is TGTGCCAGCAGTGAGAGCGGGGCGGCCCCTCAATCCTACGAGCAGTACTTC. Translation: CASSESGAAPQSYEQYF. This sequence joins TRBV25-1 and TRBJ2-7; 7 bases agree with TRBD2. V was clipped by 3 bases and J by 1 base; unmatched bases: 12. This CDR3 has 17 residues. Germline V gene lookup returns CDR1 MGHDK and CDR2 SYGVNS.

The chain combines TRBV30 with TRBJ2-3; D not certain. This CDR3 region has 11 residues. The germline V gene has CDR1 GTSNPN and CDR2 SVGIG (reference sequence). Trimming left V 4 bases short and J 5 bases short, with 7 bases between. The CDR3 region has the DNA TGTGCCTGGAATGGCGGAGATACGCAGTATTTT. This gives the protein CAWNGGDTQYF.

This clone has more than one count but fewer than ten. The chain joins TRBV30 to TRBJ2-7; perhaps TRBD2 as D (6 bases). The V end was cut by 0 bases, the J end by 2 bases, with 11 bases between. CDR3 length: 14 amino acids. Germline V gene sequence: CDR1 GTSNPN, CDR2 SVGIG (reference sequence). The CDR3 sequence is CAWSVRTGAYEQYF. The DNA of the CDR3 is TGTGCCTGGAGTGTGCGGACGGGAGCCTACGAGCAGTACTTC. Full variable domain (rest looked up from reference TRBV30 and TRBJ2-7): SQTIHQWPATLVQPVGSPLSLECTVEGTSNPNLYWYRQAAGRGLQLLFYSVGIGQISSEVPQNLSASRPQDRQFILSSKKLLLSDSGFYLCAWSVRTGAYEQYFGPGTRLTVT.

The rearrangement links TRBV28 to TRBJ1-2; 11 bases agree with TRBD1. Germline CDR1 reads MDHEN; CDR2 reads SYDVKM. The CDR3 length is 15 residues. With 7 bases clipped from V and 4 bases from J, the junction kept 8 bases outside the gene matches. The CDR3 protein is CASNRSGTGGYGYTF. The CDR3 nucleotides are TGTGCCAGCAACCGAAGCGGGACAGGGGGCTATGGCTACACCTTC.

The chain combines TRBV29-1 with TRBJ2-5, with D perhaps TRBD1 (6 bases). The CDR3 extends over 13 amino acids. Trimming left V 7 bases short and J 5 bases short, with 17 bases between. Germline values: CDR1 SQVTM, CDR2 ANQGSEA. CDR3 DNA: TGCAGCGCTACAAGAGGGGGTGGGGAGACCCAGTACTTC. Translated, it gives CSATRGGGETQYF.

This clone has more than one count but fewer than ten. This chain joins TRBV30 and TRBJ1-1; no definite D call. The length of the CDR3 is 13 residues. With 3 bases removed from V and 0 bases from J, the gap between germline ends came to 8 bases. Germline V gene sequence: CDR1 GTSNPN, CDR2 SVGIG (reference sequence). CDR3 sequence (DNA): TGTGCCTGGAGAGAAGCGGTGAACACTGAAGCTTTCTTT. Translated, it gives CAWREAVNTEAFF.

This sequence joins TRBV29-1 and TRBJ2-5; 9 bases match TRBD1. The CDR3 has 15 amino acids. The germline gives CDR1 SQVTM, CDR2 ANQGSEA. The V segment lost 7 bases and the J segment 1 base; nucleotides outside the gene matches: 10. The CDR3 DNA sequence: TGCAGCGCTGACAACTCGGGACAGGGCCAAGAGACCCAGTACTTC. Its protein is CSADNSGQGQETQYF.

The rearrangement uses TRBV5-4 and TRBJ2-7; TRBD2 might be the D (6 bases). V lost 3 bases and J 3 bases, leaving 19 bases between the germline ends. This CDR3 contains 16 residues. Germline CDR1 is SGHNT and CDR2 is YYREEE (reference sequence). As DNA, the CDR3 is TGTGCCAGCAGCTCAATGGAGGGACGCACCCTCTACGAGCAGTACTTC. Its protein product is CASSSMEGRTLYEQYF.

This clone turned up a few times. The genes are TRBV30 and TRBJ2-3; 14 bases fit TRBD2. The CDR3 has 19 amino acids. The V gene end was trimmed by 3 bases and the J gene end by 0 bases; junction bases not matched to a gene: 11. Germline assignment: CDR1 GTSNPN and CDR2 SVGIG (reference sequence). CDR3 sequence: CAWRGTGTSGSFSTDTQYF. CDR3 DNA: TGTGCCTGGAGGGGGACCGGGACTAGCGGGAGTTTTAGCACAGATACGCAGTATTTT.

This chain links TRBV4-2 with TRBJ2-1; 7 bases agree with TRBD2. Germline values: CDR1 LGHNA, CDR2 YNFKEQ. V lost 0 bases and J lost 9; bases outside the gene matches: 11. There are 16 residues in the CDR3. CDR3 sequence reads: CASSQDGGGSGGEQFF. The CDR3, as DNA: TGTGCCAGCAGCCAAGACGGCGGCGGGAGTGGTGGTGAGCAGTTCTTC.

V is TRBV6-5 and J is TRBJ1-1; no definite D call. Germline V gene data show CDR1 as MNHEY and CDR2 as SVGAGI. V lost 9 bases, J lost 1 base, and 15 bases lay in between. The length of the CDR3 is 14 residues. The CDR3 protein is CASSPRYGNTEAFF. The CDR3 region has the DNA TGTGCCAGTTCCCCGCGGTACGGGAACACTGAAGCTTTCTTT.

The CDR3 sequence is CASRPGYGAEAFF. Here the CDR3 DNA reads TGTGCCAGCAGACCCGGATATGGGGCTGAAGCTTTCTTT. The rearrangement joins TRBV6-5 to TRBJ1-1, with D uncertain. Germline values: CDR1 MNHEY, CDR2 SVGAGI. This CDR3 contains 13 residues. V lost 6 bases to trimming and J lost 6 bases, with 14 bases between them.

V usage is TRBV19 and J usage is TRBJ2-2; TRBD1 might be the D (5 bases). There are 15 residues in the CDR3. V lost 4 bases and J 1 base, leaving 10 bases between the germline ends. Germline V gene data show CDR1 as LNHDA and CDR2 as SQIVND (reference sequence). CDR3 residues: CASSRTFLNTGELFF. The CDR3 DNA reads TGTGCCAGTAGTAGGACATTCTTGAACACCGGGGAGCTGTTTTTT.

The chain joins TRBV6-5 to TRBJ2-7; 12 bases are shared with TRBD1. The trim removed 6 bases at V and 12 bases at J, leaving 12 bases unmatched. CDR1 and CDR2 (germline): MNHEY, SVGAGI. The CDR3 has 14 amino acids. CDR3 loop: CASRPGTGGRVWYF. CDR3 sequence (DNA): TGTGCCAGCAGACCCGGGACAGGGGGCCGGGTGTGGTACTTC.

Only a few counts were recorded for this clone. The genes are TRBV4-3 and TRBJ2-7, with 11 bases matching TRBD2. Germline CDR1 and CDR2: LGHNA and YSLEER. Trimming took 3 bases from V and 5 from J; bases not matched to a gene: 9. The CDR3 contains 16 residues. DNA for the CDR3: TGCGCCAGCAGCCAGTCCCTTAGCGGGAGGGCCGACGAGCAGTACTTC. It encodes CASSQSLSGRADEQYF.

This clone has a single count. CDR3 sequence reads: CSAVRGETQYF. In DNA form, the CDR3 reads TGCAGTGCTGTGAGGGGAGAGACCCAGTACTTC. The chain employs TRBV20-1 and TRBJ2-5; possibly TRBD1 or TRBD2 for D (5 bases each). V lost 5 bases and J 4 bases, leaving 8 bases between the germline ends. Germline V CDR1 and CDR2: DFQATT, SNEGSKA (reference sequence). There are 11 residues in the CDR3.

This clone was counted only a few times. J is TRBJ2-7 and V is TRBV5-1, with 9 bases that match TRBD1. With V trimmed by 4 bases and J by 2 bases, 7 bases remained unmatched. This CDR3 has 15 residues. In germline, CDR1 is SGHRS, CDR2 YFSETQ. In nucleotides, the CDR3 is TGCGCCAGCAGCCAGACAGGGGGGCTCCCCTACGAGCAGTACTTC. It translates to CASSQTGGLPYEQYF. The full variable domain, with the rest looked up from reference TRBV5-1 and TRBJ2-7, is KAGVTQTPRYLIKTRGQQVTLSCSPISGHRSVSWYQQTPGQGLQFLFEYFSETQRNKGNFPGRFSGRQFSNSRSEMNVSTLELGDSALYLCASSQTGGLPYEQYFGPGTRLTVT.

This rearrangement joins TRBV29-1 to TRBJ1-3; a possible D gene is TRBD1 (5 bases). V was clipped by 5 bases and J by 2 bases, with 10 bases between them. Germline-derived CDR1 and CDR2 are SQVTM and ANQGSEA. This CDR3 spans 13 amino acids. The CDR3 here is CSVQGVTGNTIYF. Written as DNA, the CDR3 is TGCAGCGTTCAGGGAGTTACTGGAAACACCATATATTTT.

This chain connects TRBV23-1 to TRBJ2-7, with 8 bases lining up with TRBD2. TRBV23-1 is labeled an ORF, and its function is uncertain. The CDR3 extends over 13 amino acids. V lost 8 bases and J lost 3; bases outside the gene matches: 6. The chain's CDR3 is CASRAGGHYEQYF. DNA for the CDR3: TGCGCCAGCCGGGCGGGGGGTCACTACGAGCAGTACTTC.

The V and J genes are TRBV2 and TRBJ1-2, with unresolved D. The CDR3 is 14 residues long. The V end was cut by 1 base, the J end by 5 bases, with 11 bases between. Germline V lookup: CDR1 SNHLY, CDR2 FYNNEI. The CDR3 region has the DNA TGTGCCAGCAGTGAAGGGGTCGTGGGGTATGGCTACACCTTC. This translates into CASSEGVVGYGYTF.

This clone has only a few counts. The CDR3 is CASSQVSGGETQYF. The DNA for the CDR3 is TGCGCCAGCAGCCAGGTTTCCGGCGGGGAGACCCAGTACTTC. This rearrangement joins TRBV5-1 to TRBJ2-5, with TRBD2 as a possible D gene (5 bases). This CDR3 region has 14 residues. Looked up from germline, CDR1 is SGHRS and CDR2 is YFSETQ. Between the trimmed V and J ends, which lost 4 bases and 5 bases, there was a span of 15 bases.

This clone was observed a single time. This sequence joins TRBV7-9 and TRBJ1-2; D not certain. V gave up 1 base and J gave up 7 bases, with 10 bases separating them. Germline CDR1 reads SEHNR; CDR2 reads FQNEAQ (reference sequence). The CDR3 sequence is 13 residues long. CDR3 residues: CASSLEASRGYTF. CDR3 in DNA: TGTGCCAGCAGCTTAGAGGCTTCGCGTGGCTACACCTTC.

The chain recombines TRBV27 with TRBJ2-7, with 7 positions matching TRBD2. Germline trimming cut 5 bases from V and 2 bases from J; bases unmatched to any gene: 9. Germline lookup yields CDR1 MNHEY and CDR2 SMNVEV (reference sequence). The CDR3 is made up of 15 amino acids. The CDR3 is CASSQGAGTTYEQYF. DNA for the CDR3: TGTGCCAGCAGTCAGGGAGCGGGAACAACCTACGAGCAGTACTTC.